The clone carrying this TCR beta chain was recorded a few times. As yet, its antigen is unknown. The CDR3 runs 16 residues. V lost 5 bases to trimming and J lost 6 bases; unmatched junction nucleotides: 12. CDR1 and CDR2 (germline): LNHDA, SQIVND (reference sequence). Assembly of TCR beta libraries relied on iRepertoire HTBI primers together with Arm-PCR of CDR3 regions. TCRdb re-derived calls from the multiplex PCR reads in MiXCR, one entry per CDR3 protein. Among around 430,000 distinct CDR3 sequences listed, approximately 23% were seen once. The data were taken from a study of regulatory T cells in long-lasting Graves disease. Study-level information: Persistent cases took antithyroid drugs over 5 years and stayed TSH receptor antibody positive.

Notes on the study in general: Favoring TRBV28, TRBJ1-2 and TRBJ2-5 was a feature seen in persistent disease. Relative to new patients (roughly 970), persistent patients exhibited greater sharing of public clonotypes (approximately 2,800).

Time point described: persistent/refractory GD, antithyroid drugs over 5 years with positive TRAb. With RNA extracted from PBMCs as input, the TCR library was made. Tubes containing EDTA received roughly 10 milliliters of drawn peripheral blood. J is TRBJ2-7 and V is TRBV19; 11 positions match TRBD2. The clonotype comes from a female donor with Graves disease. This material consisted of peripheral blood mononuclear cells (PBMCs), taken when the disease was refractory, from a patient treated with antithyroid drugs. CDR3 sequence (DNA): TGTGCCAGTAGTTCACAGACTAGCGGGACAGTGGGCGAGCAGTACTTC. Encoded protein: CASSSQTSGTVGEQYF.